This T cell receptor (beta chain) was obtained from a study of T-cell reconstitution after alpha-beta-depleted transplantation in children. Study results and limitations: T-cell counts and diversity were attributed mostly to newly produced T cells one year after transplant. Several hundred rapidly expanded clones from non-depleted graft cells reportedly supplied alpha-beta T cells about two months post-transplant. Surviving recipient cells, namely T cells and thymic progenitors, were the source of high day-60 TCRbeta diversity in some patients.

The CDR3 loop spans 13 amino acids. Trimming cost V 3 bases and J 2 bases, with 8 bases left between them. Germline values: CDR1 SEHNR, CDR2 FQNEAQ (reference sequence). In this sample, this clonotype turned up a few times. As yet, its antigen is unknown. A library of TCRbeta sequences, prepared with unique molecular identifiers, was generated. TCRdb reprocessed the PCR reads via MiXCR and lists one record per CDR3 protein. The table lists approximately 430,000 distinct CDR3 sequences, around 15% of them singletons. The sequence was collected from a boy younger than two who had a stem cell transplant for Wiskott-Aldrich syndrome, so the T cells may come from the graft donor. The chain employs TRBV7-9 and TRBJ2-7; unclear D gene. The material was PBMCs, mostly from graft donor cells, obtained 360 days after TCRalphabeta/CD19-depleted stem cell transplant. The CDR3 is CASSFGNAYEQYF. CDR3 DNA sequence: TGTGCCAGCAGCTTTGGGAACGCCTACGAGCAGTACTTC. Drawing the rest from reference TRBV7-9 and TRBJ2-7, the complete variable domain is DTGVSQNPRHKITKRGQNVTFRCDPISEHNRLYWYRQTLGQGPEFLTYFQNEAQLEKSRLLSDRFSAERPKGSFSTLEIQRTEQGDSAMYLCASSFGNAYEQYFGPGTRLTVT.